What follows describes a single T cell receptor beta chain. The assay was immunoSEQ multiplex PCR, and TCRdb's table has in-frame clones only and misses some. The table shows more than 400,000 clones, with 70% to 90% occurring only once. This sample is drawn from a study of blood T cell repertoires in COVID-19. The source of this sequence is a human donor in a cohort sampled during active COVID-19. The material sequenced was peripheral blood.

The CDR3 reads CASSIGGARAFF. CDR3 bases: TGTGCCAGTAGTATCGGCGGAGCGAGGGCTTTCTTT. This chain joins TRBV19 and TRBJ1-1; D is unresolved. The CDR3 is made up of 12 amino acids. Trimming removed 3 bases from V and 11 bases from J, with 13 bases in between. Germline loops: CDR1 LNHDA, CDR2 SQIVND (reference sequence).